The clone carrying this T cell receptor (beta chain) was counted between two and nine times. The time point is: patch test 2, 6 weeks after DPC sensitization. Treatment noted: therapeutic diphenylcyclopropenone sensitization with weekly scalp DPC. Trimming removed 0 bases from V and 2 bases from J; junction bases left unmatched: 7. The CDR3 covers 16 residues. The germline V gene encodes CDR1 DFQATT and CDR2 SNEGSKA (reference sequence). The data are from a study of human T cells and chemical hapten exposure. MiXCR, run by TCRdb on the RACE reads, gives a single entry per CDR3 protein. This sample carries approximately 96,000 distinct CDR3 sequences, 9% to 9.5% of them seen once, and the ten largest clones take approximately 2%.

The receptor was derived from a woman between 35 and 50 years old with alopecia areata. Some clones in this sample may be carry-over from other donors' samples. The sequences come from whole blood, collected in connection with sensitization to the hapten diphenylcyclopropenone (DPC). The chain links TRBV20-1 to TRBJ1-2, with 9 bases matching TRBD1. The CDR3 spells CSARDLNRGLNYGYTF. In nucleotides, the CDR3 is TGCAGTGCTAGAGATCTAAACAGGGGGCTCAACTATGGCTACACCTTC.